A selection of T cell receptor beta chains follows, all from one sample in a study of monozygotic twins with inflammatory bowel disease. TCRdb derives one entry per CDR3 protein from the 5' RACE reads, leaving out DNA. This sample's table has approximately 400,000 distinct CDR3 sequences. The sequenced sample consisted of blood. Source of these receptors: a human donor with ulcerative colitis or Crohn's disease, or a healthy co-twin of an affected twin (not recorded which). CDR3s include the opening cysteine and the closing phenylalanine or tryptophan.

V	J	CDR3
TRBV7-2	TRBJ1-1	CASSPTAMAFF
TRBV4-2	TRBJ1-3	CASTRNGNTIYF
TRBV28	TRBJ2-7	CASSFPLPSGIYEQYF
TRBV20-1	TRBJ2-3	CSVSQGLTDTQYF
TRBV6-5	TRBJ2-7	CASSHRGPTYEQYF
TRBV25-1	TRBJ2-7	CASKGQGVYEQYF
TRBV14	TRBJ2-1	CASSPQSVIHEQFF
TRBV19	TRBJ2-7	CASSIFGTYEQYF
TRBV29-1	TRBJ1-4	CSVDRGTEKLFF
TRBV4-3	TRBJ2-5	CASSQNYIQETQYF
TRBV6-5	TRBJ1-2	CASRHHQGNGYTF
TRBV6-5	TRBJ2-2	CASKGGNTGELFF
TRBV6-2/TRBV6-3	TRBJ2-4	CASRSGQDLAKNIQYF
TRBV5-1	TRBJ2-6	CASSLEFTGVPSGANVLTF
TRBV28	TRBJ2-7	CASSPTRGYSSYEQYF
TRBV25-1	TRBJ2-2	CASRRGSFTGELFF
TRBV5-4	TRBJ2-7	CASSSAPQGAYEQYF
TRBV7-6	TRBJ1-3	CASSFYGQGGNTIYF
TRBV13	TRBJ2-7	CASSLGPVPYEQYF
TRBV30	TRBJ2-1	CAWTTPNYNEQFF
TRBV5-1	TRBJ2-4	CASSAGQNIQYF
TRBV11-2	TRBJ1-6	CASSLGGANSPLHF
TRBV18	TRBJ2-7	CASSPPGQGSYEQYF
TRBV6-2/TRBV6-3	TRBJ1-1	CASSYSRQVLNTEAFF
TRBV29-1	TRBJ2-7	CSVEKRGQAYEQYF
TRBV2	TRBJ1-5	CASKKEGQNNQPQHF
TRBV20-1	TRBJ2-3	CSATWTRTDTQYF
TRBV19	TRBJ2-2	CASMLAGGLNTGELFF
TRBV5-1	TRBJ2-2	CASSLVIGELFF
TRBV5-1	TRBJ1-1	CASSQPGTGENTEAFF
TRBV5-1	TRBJ2-5	CASSLHFQETQYF
TRBV28	TRBJ2-7	CASSPFQVGYEQYF
TRBV25-1	TRBJ2-1	CASSELGTAEGEQFF
TRBV20-1	TRBJ1-2	CSARDPRELLYGYTF
TRBV12-3/TRBV12-4	TRBJ2-7	CASSSRDWAYEQYF